The following is a TCR beta chain sequence with its context. The source of the sample is a study of blood T cell repertoires in COVID-19. Study-level background: Researchers got acute and convalescent COVID-19 samples from the United States, Italy and Spain. PBMCs, B-cell-depleted T cells, or T cells were the source of the cDNA or gDNA that made up the material.

Original methodology: Quantification of nucleated cells was approximated via reference gene primer amplification. Clones were read by immunoSEQ multiplex PCR, and TCRdb kept only the in-frame ones, dropping some. That table is the source of V, J and clone size, and D and trimming were worked out from the DNA. The table lists over 120,000 clones, roughly 82% of them singletons. V lost 7 bases to trimming and J lost 0 bases, with 12 bases between them. Looked up from germline, CDR1 is SGDLS and CDR2 is YYNGEE. This CDR3 has 14 residues. Sequenced sample: peripheral blood. This receptor was identified in a human donor in a cohort sampled during active COVID-19. The chain recombines TRBV9 with TRBJ2-3, with D possibly matching TRBD1 (6 bases). CDR3 sequence (DNA): TGTGCCAGCCGAGGGGGATTAAGCACAGATACGCAGTATTTT. Translating it yields CASRGGLSTDTQYF.